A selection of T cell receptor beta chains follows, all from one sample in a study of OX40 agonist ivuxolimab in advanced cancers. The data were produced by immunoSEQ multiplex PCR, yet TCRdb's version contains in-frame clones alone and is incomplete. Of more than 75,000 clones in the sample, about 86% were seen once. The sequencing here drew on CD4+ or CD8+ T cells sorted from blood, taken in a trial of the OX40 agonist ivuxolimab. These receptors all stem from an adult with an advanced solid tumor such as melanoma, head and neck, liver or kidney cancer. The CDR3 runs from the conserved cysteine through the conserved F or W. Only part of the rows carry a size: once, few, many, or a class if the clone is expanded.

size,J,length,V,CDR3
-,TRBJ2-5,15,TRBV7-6,CASSFSIGQQETQYF
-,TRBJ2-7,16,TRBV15,CATSSDSSGSAHEQYF
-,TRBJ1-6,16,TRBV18,CASSQGPQGNNSPLHF
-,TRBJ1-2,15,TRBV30,CAWSPTGGVGYGYTF
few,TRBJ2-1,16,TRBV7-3,CASSLRRGDSYNEQFF
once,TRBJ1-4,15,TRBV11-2,CASSLELRGGEKLFF
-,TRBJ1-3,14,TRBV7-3,CASSNDGTGNTIYF
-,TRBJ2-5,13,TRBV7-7,CASSRGHIETQYF
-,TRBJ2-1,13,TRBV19,CASSIAAEQEQFF
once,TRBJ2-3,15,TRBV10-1,CASSASGHPTDTQYF
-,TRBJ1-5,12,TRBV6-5,CASSPGGQPQHF
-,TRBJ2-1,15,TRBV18,CASSRASTGYNEQFF
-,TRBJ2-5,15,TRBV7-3,CASSLNGGNQETQYF
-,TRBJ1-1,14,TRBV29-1,CSVVGGSWGTEAFF
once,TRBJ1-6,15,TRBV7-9,CASSSGTGFYSPLHF
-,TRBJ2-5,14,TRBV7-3,CASSPGHSGGAQYF
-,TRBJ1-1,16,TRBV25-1,CASSGAGSGTNTEAFF
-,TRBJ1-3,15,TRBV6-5,CASSPDRAQGNTIYF
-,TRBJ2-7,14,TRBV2,CASTAREEGAEQYF
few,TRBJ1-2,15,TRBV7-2,CASSLGRTSNYGYTF
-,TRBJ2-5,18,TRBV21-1,CALPRGTGGAEGRETQYF
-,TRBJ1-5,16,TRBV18,CASSPAGVINNQPQHF
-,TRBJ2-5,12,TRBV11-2,CASSFGGETQYF
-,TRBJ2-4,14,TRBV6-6,CASSYADRANIQYF
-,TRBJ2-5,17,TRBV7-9,CASSPLGETAYQETQYF
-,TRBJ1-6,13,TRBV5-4,CASSFTQNSPLHF
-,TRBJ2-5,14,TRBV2,CASGRGPNQETQYF
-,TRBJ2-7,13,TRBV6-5,CASTATTSYEQYF
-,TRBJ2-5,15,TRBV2,CASSLLAGAQETQYF
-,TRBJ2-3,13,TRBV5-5,CASSRGPLDTQYF
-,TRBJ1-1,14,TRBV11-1,CASSAGTGRTEAFF
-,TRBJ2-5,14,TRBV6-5,CASSYFSKKETQYF
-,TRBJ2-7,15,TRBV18,CASSPQAGPPYEQYF
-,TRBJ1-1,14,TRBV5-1,CASSSTALNTEAFF
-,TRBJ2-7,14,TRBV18,CASSPQGGDYEQYF
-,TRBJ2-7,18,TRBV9,CASSVGLAGGPHSYEQYF